The clone carrying this T cell receptor (beta chain) showed up just a few times. These data originate in a study of T cells in Graves' hyperthyroidism and ophthalmopathy. Amplification of TCR beta CDR3 regions was performed using RNA transcripts as template. The TCR CDR3 first-round RT-PCR relied on the HTBI primer set. From the multiplex PCR reads, TCRdb called clonotypes with MiXCR, one entry per CDR3 protein. The table has about 400,000 distinct CDR3 sequences, 12% to 15% seen once. V lost 6 bases to trimming and J lost 2 bases; unmatched junction nucleotides: 2. Germline CDR1 reads DFQATT; CDR2 reads SNEGSKA (reference sequence). CDR3 size: 14 residues.

The specimen was blood. This chain joins TRBV20-1 and TRBJ2-2; TRBD2 matches at 11 bases. This clonotype was sampled from a woman between 18 and 29 years old with Graves' hyperthyroidism. The DNA of the CDR3 is TGCAGTGCAGGGACTAGCGGAAACACCGGGGAGCTGTTTTTT. Translated: CSAGTSGNTGELFF.